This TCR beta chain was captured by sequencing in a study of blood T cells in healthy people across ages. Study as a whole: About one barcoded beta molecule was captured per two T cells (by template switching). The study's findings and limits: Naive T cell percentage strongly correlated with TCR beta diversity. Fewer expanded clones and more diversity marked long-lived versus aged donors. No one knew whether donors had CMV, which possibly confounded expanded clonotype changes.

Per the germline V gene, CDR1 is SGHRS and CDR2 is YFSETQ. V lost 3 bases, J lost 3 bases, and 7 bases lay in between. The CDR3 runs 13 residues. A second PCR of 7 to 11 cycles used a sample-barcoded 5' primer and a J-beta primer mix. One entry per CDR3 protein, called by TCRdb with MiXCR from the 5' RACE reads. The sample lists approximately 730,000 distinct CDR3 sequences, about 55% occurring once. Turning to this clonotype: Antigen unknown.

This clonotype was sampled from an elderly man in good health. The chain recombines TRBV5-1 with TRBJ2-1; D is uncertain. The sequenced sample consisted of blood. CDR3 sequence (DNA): TGCGCCAGCAGCTCGGGCTACTACAATGAGCAGTTCTTC. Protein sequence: CASSSGYYNEQFF.